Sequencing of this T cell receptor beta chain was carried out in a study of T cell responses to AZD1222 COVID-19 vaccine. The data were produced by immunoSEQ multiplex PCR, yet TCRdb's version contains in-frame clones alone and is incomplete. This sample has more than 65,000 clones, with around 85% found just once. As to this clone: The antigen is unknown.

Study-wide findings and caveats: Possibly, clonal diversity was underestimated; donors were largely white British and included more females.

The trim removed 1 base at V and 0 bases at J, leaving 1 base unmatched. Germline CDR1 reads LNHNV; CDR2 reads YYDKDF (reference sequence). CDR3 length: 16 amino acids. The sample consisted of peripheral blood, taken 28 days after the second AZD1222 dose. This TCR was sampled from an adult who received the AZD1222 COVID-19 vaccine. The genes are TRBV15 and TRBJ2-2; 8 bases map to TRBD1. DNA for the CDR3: TGTGCCACCAGCAGAGTGACAGGGGCGAACACCGGGGAGCTGTTTTTT. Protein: CATSRVTGANTGELFF.